A selection of T cell receptor beta chains follows, all from one sample in a study of CD8+ T cells in alopecia areata. Sequenced by immunoSEQ multiplex PCR; TCRdb stores in-frame clones only, minus some. The sample holds about 150,000 clones; 50% to 65% are singletons and the top ten take about 15%. Sequencing was performed on CD8+ T cells sorted from blood, taken at week 4, from a patient treated with tofacitinib. These receptors were obtained from a human donor with alopecia areata. The CDR3 runs from the conserved cysteine through the conserved F or W. A D gene is named only where the DNA matches it firmly. Only part of the rows carry a size: once, few, many, or a class if the clone is expanded.

v_call	clone_size	cdr3_length	d_call	j_call	cdr3_nt	cdr3_aa
TRBV5-1	few	14	NA	TRBJ2-7	TGCGCCAGCAGCCTAGCAGGGGTCACCTACGAGCAGTACTTC	CASSLAGVTYEQYF
TRBV30	NA	14	NA	TRBJ2-2	TGTGCCTTGGGAGAGGTAGAACGAATCGGGGAGCTGTTTTTT	CALGEVERIGELFF
TRBV30	NA	13	TRBD1	TRBJ1-1	TGTGCCTGGAGTCATACAGGGGACACTGAAGCTTTCTTT	CAWSHTGDTEAFF
TRBV7-9	NA	15	NA	TRBJ2-7	TGTGCCAGCAGCAGTGGGGACGGCACTTCTTTTGAGCAGTACTTC	CASSSGDGTSFEQYF
TRBV4-1	few	15	NA	TRBJ2-3	TGCGCCAGCAGCCAAGAAGCTTTGACACGGGATACGCAGTATTTT	CASSQEALTRDTQYF
TRBV7-8	NA	15	TRBD1	TRBJ1-2	TGTGCCAGCAGCTTCACCCTGGACAGGGTCGTGGGCTACACCTTC	CASSFTLDRVVGYTF
TRBV9	NA	13	NA	TRBJ1-2	TGTGCCAGCAGCGTATCAGGCAACTATGGCTACACCTTC	CASSVSGNYGYTF
TRBV2	few	13	TRBD1	TRBJ2-7	TGTGCCAGCATCAGCCAGGGGGCCTACGAGCAGTACTTC	CASISQGAYEQYF
TRBV30	few	15	NA	TRBJ1-4	TGTGCCTGGAGTGGGGGGAAAACAACTAATGAAAAACTGTTTTTT	CAWSGGKTTNEKLFF
TRBV6-5	NA	14	NA	TRBJ2-5	TGTGCCAGCAGTTACGAGGCTACGGGAGAGACCCAGTACTTC	CASSYEATGETQYF
TRBV4-3	NA	15	TRBD1	TRBJ2-7	TGCGCCAGCAGCCCAGAACAGGGGACCTCCTACGAGCAGTACTTC	CASSPEQGTSYEQYF
TRBV27	few	14	TRBD1	TRBJ2-3	TGTGCCAGCAGTCTGGACAGGTACACAGATACGCAGTATTTT	CASSLDRYTDTQYF
TRBV29-1	NA	15	TRBD1	TRBJ2-1	TGCAGCGTTGAGTCCAGGGGGCTTGGTAGTGATGAGCAGTTCTTC	CSVESRGLGSDEQFF
TRBV4-2	many	14	NA	TRBJ1-1	TGTGCCAGCAGCCGGACTTCAGCGGACACTGAAGCTTTCTTT	CASSRTSADTEAFF
TRBV30	NA	15	NA	TRBJ1-5	TGTGCCTGGAGTGTACGAGGGAACAGCAATCAGCCCCAGCATTTT	CAWSVRGNSNQPQHF
TRBV7-9	few	14	NA	TRBJ1-4	TGTGCCAGCAGCTCCCAGGAGGAGAGTGAAAAACTGTTTTTT	CASSSQEESEKLFF
TRBV13	NA	16	NA	TRBJ2-2	TGTGCCAGCAGCCCCCCCCTCCGACCAAACACCGGGGAGCTGTTTTTT	CASSPPLRPNTGELFF
TRBV2	NA	16	TRBD1	TRBJ2-7	TGTGCCAGCAGTGAGGTGGGACAGGGGACAGGCTACGAGCAGTACTTC	CASSEVGQGTGYEQYF
TRBV9	few	15	NA	TRBJ2-1	TGTGCCAGCAGCTCAAGGACTTCGGTCTACAATGAGCAGTTCTTC	CASSSRTSVYNEQFF
TRBV27	NA	18	TRBD1	TRBJ2-5	TGTGCCAGCAGTCCATACCCTGGACAGGGGGCGCCTGGAGAGACCCAGTACTTC	CASSPYPGQGAPGETQYF
TRBV7-2	NA	13	NA	TRBJ2-7	TGTGCCAGCAGCTTCGGACAGAGTATTGAGCAGTACTTC	CASSFGQSIEQYF
TRBV5-6	NA	12	NA	TRBJ1-1	TGTGCCAGCAGCTTCCAGACTTCAGAAGCTTTCTTT	CASSFQTSEAFF
TRBV27	NA	15	TRBD1	TRBJ1-6	TGTGCCAGCAGTTTCGGACAGGGGAGTGGCTCACCCCTCCACTTT	CASSFGQGSGSPLHF
TRBV5-1	NA	15	NA	TRBJ1-2	TGCGCCAGCAGCTTGGAAGGGTCAGACAGTTATGGCTACACCTTC	CASSLEGSDSYGYTF
TRBV9	NA	13	NA	TRBJ2-5	TGTGCCAGCAGTCGGGACGCCTTAGAGACCCAGTACTTC	CASSRDALETQYF
TRBV2	once	18	NA	TRBJ1-5	TGTGCCAGCAGTGAATTTGGGGGACACACAGAGGGCAATCAGCCCCAGCATTTT	CASSEFGGHTEGNQPQHF
TRBV7-9	NA	18	NA	TRBJ1-2	TGTGCCAGCAGCTTAGGAGGCCCTTACAACCAAGCTAACTATGGCTACACCTTC	CASSLGGPYNQANYGYTF
TRBV7-3	NA	13	TRBD1	TRBJ2-7	TGTGCCAGCAGCATCCTAACAGGGGGCGAGCAGTACTTC	CASSILTGGEQYF
TRBV4-2	NA	15	NA	TRBJ1-2	TGTGCCAGCAGTCCTGACAGGCATGCTAACTATGGCTACACCTTC	CASSPDRHANYGYTF
TRBV5-1	few	14	TRBD1	TRBJ2-3	TGCGCCAGCAGCAACGACAGGGGAACAGATACGCAGTATTTT	CASSNDRGTDTQYF
TRBV5-1	NA	14	NA	TRBJ2-7	TGCGCCAGCAGACTCAACCAGGGACCCTACGAGCAGTACTTC	CASRLNQGPYEQYF
TRBV15	NA	15	NA	TRBJ1-4	TGTGCCACCAGCAGAGATGAGGACGAGGGTGAAAAACTGTTTTTT	CATSRDEDEGEKLFF
TRBV11-2	once	15	TRBD1	TRBJ2-7	TGTGCCAGCAGCTTAGATGGGACAGGGACCTACGAGCAGTACTTC	CASSLDGTGTYEQYF
TRBV7-9	few	16	TRBD2	TRBJ2-1	TGTGCCAGCAGCTCGGGACTAGCGGGGGGGCCTAGTGAGCAGTTCTTC	CASSSGLAGGPSEQFF
TRBV7-9	NA	13	NA	TRBJ1-4	TGTGCCAGCAGCAGGGGCGCTAATGAAAAACTGTTTTTT	CASSRGANEKLFF
TRBV7-8	NA	12	NA	TRBJ1-1	TGTGCCAGCAGCCAGGGGAACACTGAAGCTTTCTTT	CASSQGNTEAFF
TRBV11-2	few	12	NA	TRBJ1-6	TGTGCCAGCAGCTCCAGTGGGTCACCCCTCCACTTT	CASSSSGSPLHF
TRBV9	NA	13	NA	TRBJ2-7	TGTGCCAGCAGCGTGGGGAGCTCCTACGAGCAGTACTTC	CASSVGSSYEQYF
TRBV4-1	NA	13	NA	TRBJ2-7	TGCGCCAGCAGCCAAGTCGGGTTCTACGAGCAGTACTTC	CASSQVGFYEQYF
TRBV29-1	few	12	NA	TRBJ2-6	TGCAGCGTTGATTCCGGGGCCAACGTCCTGACTTTC	CSVDSGANVLTF
TRBV7-2	few	13	NA	TRBJ2-5	TGTGCCAGCAGCGTAGACAGACAAGAGACCCAGTACTTC	CASSVDRQETQYF
TRBV6-4	NA	14	NA	TRBJ2-3	TGTGCCAGCAGTGGGGCAGGTTGCACAGATACGCAGTATTTT	CASSGAGCTDTQYF
TRBV12-5	NA	16	TRBD1	TRBJ1-2	TGTGCTAGTGGCCACCCCGACAGGGCGGCTGCCTATGGCTACACCTTC	CASGHPDRAAAYGYTF
TRBV4-3	few	16	NA	TRBJ2-3	TGCGCCAGCAGCCACCGAGGGGGGGGGACCACAGATACGCAGTATTTT	CASSHRGGGTTDTQYF
TRBV6-6	few	16	TRBD2	TRBJ2-2	TGTGCCAGCAGTTACGGCCTAGCGGGTCCCACCGGGGAGCTGTTTTTT	CASSYGLAGPTGELFF
TRBV6-5	few	14	TRBD1	TRBJ1-6	TGTGCCAGCAGCCGACAGGGGGCTAATTCACCCCTCCACTTT	CASSRQGANSPLHF
TRBV7-2	NA	16	NA	TRBJ2-7	TGTGCCAGCAGCTTATATACCGGGGGCAGATGGTACGAGCAGTACTTC	CASSLYTGGRWYEQYF
TRBV15	few	15	TRBD2	TRBJ2-3	TGTGCCACCAGCAGAGAGCGGGGGGGCTCGGATACGCAGTATTTT	CATSRERGGSDTQYF
TRBV11-2	few	14	TRBD1	TRBJ2-7	TGTGCCAGCAGCCTAGGACAGGGTTTCTACGAGCAGTACTTC	CASSLGQGFYEQYF
TRBV13	few	15	NA	TRBJ2-7	TGTGCCAGCAGCTTATCCGGACTGGGAGATAACGAGCAGTACTTC	CASSLSGLGDNEQYF
TRBV2	many	13	TRBD1	TRBJ1-2	TGTGCCAAGAAGGACAGGGGATTATATGGCTACACCTTC	CAKKDRGLYGYTF
TRBV27	NA	14	TRBD2	TRBJ2-7	TGTGCCATCCCCTTCGGGGAGGGTGAGTACGAGCAGTACTTC	CAIPFGEGEYEQYF
TRBV2	once	13	NA	TRBJ1-2	TGTGCCAGCAGTGAGGGGTCAGCCTATGGCTACACCTTC	CASSEGSAYGYTF